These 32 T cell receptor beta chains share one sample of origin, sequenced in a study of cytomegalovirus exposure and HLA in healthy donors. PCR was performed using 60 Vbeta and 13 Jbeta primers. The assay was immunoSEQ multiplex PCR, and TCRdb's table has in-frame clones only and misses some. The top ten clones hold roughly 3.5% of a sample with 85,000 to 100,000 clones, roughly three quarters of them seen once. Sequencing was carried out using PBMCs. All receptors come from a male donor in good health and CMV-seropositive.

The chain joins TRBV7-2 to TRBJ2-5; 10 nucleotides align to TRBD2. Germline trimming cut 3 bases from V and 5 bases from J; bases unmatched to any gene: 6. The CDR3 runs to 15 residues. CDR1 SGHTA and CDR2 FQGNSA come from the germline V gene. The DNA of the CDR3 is TGTGCCAGCAGCTTCGGGCTAGCGGGGGTTGAGACCCAGTACTTC. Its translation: CASSFGLAGVETQYF.

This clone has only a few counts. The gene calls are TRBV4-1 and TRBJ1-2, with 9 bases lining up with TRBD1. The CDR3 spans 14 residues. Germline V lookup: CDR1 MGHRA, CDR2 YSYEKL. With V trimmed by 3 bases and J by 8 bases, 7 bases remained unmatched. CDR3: CASSHRQGVGGYTF. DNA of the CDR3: TGCGCCAGCAGCCACCGACAGGGGGTGGGGGGCTACACCTTC.

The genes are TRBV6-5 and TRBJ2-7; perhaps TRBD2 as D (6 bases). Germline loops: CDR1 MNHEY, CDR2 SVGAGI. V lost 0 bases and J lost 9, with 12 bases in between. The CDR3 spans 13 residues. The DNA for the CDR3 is TGTGCCAGCAGTTACTCCCCGGGGGATGGGCAGTACTTC. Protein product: CASSYSPGDGQYF.

CDR3 region: CASTSGTEQETQYF. CDR3 nucleotides: TGTGCCAGCACCTCTGGGACAGAGCAAGAGACCCAGTACTTC. The chain combines TRBV6-5 with TRBJ2-5; 7 positions agree with TRBD1. This CDR3 has 14 residues. After removal of 7 bases from V and 2 bases from J, the junction contained 7 bases not matched to a gene. Germline values: CDR1 MNHEY, CDR2 SVGAGI.

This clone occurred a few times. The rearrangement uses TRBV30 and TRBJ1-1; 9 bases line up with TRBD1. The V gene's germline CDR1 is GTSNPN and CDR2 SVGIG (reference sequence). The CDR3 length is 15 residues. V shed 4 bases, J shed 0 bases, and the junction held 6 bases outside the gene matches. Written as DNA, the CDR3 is TGTGCCTGGATACGGACAGGGGTCATGAACACTGAAGCTTTCTTT. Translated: CAWIRTGVMNTEAFF.

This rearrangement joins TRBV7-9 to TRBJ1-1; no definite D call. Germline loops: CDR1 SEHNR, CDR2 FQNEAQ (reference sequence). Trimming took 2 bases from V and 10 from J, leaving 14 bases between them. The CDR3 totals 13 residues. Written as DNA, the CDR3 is TGTGCCAGCAGCTTATTGGCCGCGGGGAGAGCTTTCTTT. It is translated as CASSLLAAGRAFF.

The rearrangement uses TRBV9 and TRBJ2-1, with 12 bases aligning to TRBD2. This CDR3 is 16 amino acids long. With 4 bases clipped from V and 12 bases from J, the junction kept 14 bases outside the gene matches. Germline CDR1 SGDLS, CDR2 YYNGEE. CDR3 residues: CASSFSPGLAGGGQFF. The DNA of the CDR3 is TGTGCCAGCAGCTTCTCCCCGGGACTAGCGGGTGGGGGGCAGTTCTTC.

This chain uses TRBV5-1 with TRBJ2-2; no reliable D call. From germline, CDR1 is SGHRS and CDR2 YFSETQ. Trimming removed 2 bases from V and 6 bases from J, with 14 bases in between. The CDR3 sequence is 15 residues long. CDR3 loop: CASSLAYPAAGELFF. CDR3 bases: TGCGCCAGCAGCTTAGCGTATCCGGCTGCCGGGGAGCTGTTTTTT. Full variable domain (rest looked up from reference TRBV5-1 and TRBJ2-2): KAGVTQTPRYLIKTRGQQVTLSCSPISGHRSVSWYQQTPGQGLQFLFEYFSETQRNKGNFPGRFSGRQFSNSRSEMNVSTLELGDSALYLCASSLAYPAAGELFFGEGSRLTVL.

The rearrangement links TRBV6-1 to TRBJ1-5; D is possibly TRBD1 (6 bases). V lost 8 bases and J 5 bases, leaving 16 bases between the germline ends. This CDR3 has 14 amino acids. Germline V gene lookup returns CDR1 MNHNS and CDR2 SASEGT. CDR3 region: CASQTRGGYQPQHF. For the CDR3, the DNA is TGTGCCAGCCAGACTAGGGGGGGCTATCAGCCCCAGCATTTT.

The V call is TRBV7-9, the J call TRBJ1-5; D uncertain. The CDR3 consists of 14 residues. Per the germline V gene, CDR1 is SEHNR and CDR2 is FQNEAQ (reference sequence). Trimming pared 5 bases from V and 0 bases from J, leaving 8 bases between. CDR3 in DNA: TGTGCCAGCAGCGCGGCATATAGCAATCAGCCCCAGCATTTT. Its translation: CASSAAYSNQPQHF.

CDR3 amino acids: CASSAGTATTQYF. For the CDR3, the DNA is TGTGCCAGTAGTGCAGGGACAGCGACGACCCAGTACTTC. The chain has TRBV19 and TRBJ2-5; 7 nucleotides agree with TRBD1. V was pared by 5 bases and J by 7 bases, with 7 bases of the junction left unmatched. This CDR3 has 13 residues. Per germline, CDR1 LNHDA and CDR2 SQIVND (reference sequence). The full variable domain, in which reference TRBV19 and TRBJ2-5 provide the parts outside the CDR3, is DGGITQSPKYLFRKEGQNVTLSCEQNLNHDAMYWYRQDPGQGLRLIYYSQIVNDFQKGDIAEGYSVSREKKESFPLTVTSAQKNPTAFYLCASSAGTATTQYFGPGTRLLVL.

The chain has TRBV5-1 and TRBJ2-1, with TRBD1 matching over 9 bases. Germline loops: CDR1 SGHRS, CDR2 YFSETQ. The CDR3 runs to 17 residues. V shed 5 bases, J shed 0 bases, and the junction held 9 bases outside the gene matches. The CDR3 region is CASRTGTGLGSYNEQFF. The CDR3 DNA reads TGCGCCAGCAGGACCGGGACAGGGCTCGGCTCCTACAATGAGCAGTTCTTC. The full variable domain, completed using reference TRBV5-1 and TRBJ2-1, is KAGVTQTPRYLIKTRGQQVTLSCSPISGHRSVSWYQQTPGQGLQFLFEYFSETQRNKGNFPGRFSGRQFSNSRSEMNVSTLELGDSALYLCASRTGTGLGSYNEQFFGPGTRLTVL.

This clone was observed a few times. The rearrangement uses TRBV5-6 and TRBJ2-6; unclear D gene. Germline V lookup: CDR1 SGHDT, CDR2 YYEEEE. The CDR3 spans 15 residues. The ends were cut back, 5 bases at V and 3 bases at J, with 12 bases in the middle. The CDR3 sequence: CASRPRPYGANVLTF. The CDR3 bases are TGTGCCAGCAGACCCAGGCCCTATGGGGCCAACGTCCTGACTTTC. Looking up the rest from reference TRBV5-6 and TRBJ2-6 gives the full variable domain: DAGVTQSPTHLIKTRGQQVTLRCSPKSGHDTVSWYQQALGQGPQFIFQYYEEEERQRGNFPDRFSGHQFPNYSSELNVNALLLGDSALYLCASRPRPYGANVLTFGAGSRLTVL.

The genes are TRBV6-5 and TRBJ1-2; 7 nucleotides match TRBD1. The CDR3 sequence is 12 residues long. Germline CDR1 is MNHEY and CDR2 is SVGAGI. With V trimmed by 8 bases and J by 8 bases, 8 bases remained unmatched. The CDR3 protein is CASRTGLSGYTF. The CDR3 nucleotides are TGTGCCAGCCGGACAGGACTAAGCGGCTACACCTTC.

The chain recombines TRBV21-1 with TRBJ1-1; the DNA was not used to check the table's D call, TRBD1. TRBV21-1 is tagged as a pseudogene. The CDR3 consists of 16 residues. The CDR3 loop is CASSKEPGTANTEAFF. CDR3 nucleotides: TGTGCCAGCAGCAAAGAGCCCGGGACAGCGAACACTGAAGCTTTCTTT.

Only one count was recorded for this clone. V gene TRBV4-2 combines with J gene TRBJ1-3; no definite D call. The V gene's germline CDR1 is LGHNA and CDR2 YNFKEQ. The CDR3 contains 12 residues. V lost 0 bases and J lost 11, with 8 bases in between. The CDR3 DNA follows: TGTGCCAGCAGCCAAGACCCCTACGCCATATATTTT. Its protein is CASSQDPYAIYF.

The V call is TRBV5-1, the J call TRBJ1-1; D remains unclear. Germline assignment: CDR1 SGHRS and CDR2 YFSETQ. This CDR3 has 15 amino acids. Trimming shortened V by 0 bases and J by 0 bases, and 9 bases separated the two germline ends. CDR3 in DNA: TGCGCCAGCAGCTTGGTGGGCCAGTTGAACACTGAAGCTTTCTTT. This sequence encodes CASSLVGQLNTEAFF. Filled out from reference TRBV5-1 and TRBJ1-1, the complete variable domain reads KAGVTQTPRYLIKTRGQQVTLSCSPISGHRSVSWYQQTPGQGLQFLFEYFSETQRNKGNFPGRFSGRQFSNSRSEMNVSTLELGDSALYLCASSLVGQLNTEAFFGQGTRLTVV.

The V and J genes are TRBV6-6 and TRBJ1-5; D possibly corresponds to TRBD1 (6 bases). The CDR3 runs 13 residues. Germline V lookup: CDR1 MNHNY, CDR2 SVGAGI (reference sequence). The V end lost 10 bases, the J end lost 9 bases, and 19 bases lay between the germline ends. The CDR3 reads CATTGGQARPQHF. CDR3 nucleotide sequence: TGTGCCACCACTGGGGGCCAGGCAAGGCCCCAGCATTTT.

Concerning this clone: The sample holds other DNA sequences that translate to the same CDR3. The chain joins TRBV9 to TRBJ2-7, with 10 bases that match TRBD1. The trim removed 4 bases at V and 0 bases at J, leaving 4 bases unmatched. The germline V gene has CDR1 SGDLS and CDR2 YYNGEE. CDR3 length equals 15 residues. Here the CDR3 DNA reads TGTGCCAGCAGCCCTCGACAGGGGGCCTCCTACGAGCAGTACTTC. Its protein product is CASSPRQGASYEQYF.

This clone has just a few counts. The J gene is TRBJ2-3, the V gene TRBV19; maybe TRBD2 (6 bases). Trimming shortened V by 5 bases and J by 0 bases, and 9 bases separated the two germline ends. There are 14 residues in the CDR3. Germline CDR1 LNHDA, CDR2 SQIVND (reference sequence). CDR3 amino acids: CASSGTLSTDTQYF. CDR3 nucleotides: TGTGCCAGTAGTGGGACTCTCAGCACAGATACGCAGTATTTT.

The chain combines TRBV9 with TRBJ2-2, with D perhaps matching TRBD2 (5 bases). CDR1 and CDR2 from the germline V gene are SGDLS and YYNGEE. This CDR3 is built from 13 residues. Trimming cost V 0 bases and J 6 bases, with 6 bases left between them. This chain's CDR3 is CASSVGEPGELFF. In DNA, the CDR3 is TGTGCCAGCAGCGTAGGGGAGCCCGGGGAGCTGTTTTTT.

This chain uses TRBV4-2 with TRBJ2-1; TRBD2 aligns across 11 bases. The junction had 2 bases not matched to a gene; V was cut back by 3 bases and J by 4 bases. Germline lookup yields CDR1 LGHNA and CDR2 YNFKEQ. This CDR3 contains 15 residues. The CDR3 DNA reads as TGTGCCAGCAGCCAGACTAGCGGGGAGTACAATGAGCAGTTCTTC. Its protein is CASSQTSGEYNEQFF.

The CDR3 sequence: CASSSTGVGNTIYF. The CDR3 nucleotides are TGTGCCAGCAGCTCCACAGGGGTTGGAAACACCATATATTTT. J is TRBJ1-3 and V is TRBV5-6; TRBD1 matches at 7 bases. V was pared by 3 bases and J by 3 bases, with 3 bases of the junction left unmatched. The CDR3 consists of 14 residues. Germline V gene sequence: CDR1 SGHDT, CDR2 YYEEEE.

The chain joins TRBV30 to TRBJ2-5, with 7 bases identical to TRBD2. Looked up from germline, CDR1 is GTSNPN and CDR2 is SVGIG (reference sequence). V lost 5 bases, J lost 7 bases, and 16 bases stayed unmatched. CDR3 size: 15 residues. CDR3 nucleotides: TGTGCCTGGGGCACCCGCGGACTAGGGGCGCTGACCCAGTACTTC. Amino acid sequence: CAWGTRGLGALTQYF.

This CDR3 reads CASSYRPGTQYF. The CDR3 region has the DNA TGTGCCAGCAGTTACAGACCAGGGACGCAGTATTTT. The chain has TRBV6-5 and TRBJ2-3; D may be TRBD1 (5 bases). Germline assignment: CDR1 MNHEY and CDR2 SVGAGI. The V and J ends lost 2 bases and 9 bases respectively, with 9 bases between them. The CDR3 is made up of 12 amino acids.

CDR3 sequence (DNA): TGTGCCAGCAGCTTAGTCGGGACAGAAGACTACGAGCAGTACTTC. Encoded protein: CASSLVGTEDYEQYF. This sequence joins TRBV11-3 and TRBJ2-7; 7 nucleotides agree with TRBD1. Trimming took 1 base from V and 3 from J; bases not matched to a gene: 6. There are 15 residues in the CDR3. In germline, CDR1 is SGHNT, CDR2 YENEEA.

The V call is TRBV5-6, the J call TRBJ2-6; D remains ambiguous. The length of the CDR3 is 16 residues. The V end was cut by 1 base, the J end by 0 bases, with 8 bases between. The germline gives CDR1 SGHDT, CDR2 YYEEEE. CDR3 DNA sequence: TGTGCCAGCAGCTTGTATTCTTCCTCTGGGGCCAACGTCCTGACTTTC. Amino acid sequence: CASSLYSSSGANVLTF.

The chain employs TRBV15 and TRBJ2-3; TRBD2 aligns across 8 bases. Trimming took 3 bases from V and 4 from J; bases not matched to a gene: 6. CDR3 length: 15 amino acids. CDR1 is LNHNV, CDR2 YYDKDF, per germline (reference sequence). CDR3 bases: TGTGCCACCAGCAGGGGGCGGGGGGAGCCAGATACGCAGTATTTT. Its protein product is CATSRGRGEPDTQYF.

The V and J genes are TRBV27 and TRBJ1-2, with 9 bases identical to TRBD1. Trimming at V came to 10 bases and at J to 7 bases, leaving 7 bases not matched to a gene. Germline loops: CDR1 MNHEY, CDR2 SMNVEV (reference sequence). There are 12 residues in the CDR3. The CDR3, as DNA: TGTGCCATAAGAACAGGGGGCTGTGGCTACACCTTC. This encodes CAIRTGGCGYTF.

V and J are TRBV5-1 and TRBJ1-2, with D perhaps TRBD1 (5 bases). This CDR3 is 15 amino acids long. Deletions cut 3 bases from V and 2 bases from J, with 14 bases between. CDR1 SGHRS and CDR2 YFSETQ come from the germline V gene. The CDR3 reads CASSSLGEVNYGYTF. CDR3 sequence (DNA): TGCGCCAGCAGCTCTCTAGGGGAGGTAAACTATGGCTACACCTTC.

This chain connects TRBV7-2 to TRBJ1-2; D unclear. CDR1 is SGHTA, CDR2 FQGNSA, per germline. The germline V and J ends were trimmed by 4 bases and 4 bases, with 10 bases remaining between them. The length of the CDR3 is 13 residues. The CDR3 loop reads CASSWTLGYGYTF. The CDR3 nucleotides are TGTGCCAGCAGCTGGACTCTTGGCTATGGCTACACCTTC.

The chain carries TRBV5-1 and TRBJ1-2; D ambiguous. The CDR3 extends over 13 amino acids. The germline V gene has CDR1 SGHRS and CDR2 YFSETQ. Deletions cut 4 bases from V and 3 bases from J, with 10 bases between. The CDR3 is CASSLDTHYGYTF. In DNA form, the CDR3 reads TGCGCCAGCAGCCTTGACACCCACTATGGCTACACCTTC.